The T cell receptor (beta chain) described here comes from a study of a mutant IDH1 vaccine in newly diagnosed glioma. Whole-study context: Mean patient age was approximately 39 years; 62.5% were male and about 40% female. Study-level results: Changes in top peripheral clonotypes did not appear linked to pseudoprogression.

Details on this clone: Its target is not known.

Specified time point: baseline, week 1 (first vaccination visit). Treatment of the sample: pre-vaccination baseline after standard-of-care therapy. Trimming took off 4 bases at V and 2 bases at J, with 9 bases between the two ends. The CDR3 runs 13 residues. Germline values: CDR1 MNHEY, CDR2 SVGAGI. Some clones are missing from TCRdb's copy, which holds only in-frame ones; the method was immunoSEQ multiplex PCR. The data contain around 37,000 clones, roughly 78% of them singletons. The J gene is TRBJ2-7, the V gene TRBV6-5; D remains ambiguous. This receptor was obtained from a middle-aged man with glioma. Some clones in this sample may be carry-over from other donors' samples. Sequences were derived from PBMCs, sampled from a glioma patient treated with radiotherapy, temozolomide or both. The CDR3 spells CASSSKLAYEQYF. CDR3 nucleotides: TGTGCCAGCAGTTCAAAGCTAGCCTACGAGCAGTACTTC.